The 27 T cell receptor beta chains listed next were all sequenced from one sample in a study of cytomegalovirus exposure and HLA in healthy donors. The PCR contained 60 Vbeta and 13 Jbeta primers. Clones were read by immunoSEQ multiplex PCR, and TCRdb kept only the in-frame ones, dropping some. The data hold roughly 120,000 clones, with about three quarters observed a single time. The sequenced sample was PBMCs. The receptors here all came from a woman in her forties in good health and CMV-seropositive.

The rearrangement links TRBV6-5 to TRBJ2-1, with 9 bases fitting TRBD1. In germline, CDR1 is MNHEY, CDR2 SVGAGI. The ends lost 4 bases at V and 7 bases at J; junction bases unmatched: 2. This CDR3 spans 13 amino acids. CDR3 region: CASSSTGGNEQFF. The CDR3 coding sequence is TGTGCCAGCAGTTCGACAGGGGGGAATGAGCAGTTCTTC.

On this clone: The sample contains more than one DNA sequence encoding this CDR3. The chain recombines TRBV19 with TRBJ1-6, with D possibly TRBD1 on 6 matching bases. V lost 2 bases, J lost 0 bases, and 8 bases lay in between. The germline V gene has CDR1 LNHDA and CDR2 SQIVND (reference sequence). The CDR3 consists of 16 residues. CDR3 bases: TGTGCCAGTAGTATACGGGACACCTCCTATAATTCACCCCTCCACTTT. Amino acids: CASSIRDTSYNSPLHF.

The chain has TRBV7-2 and TRBJ1-2; D perhaps matches TRBD1 (6 bases). The CDR3 is 15 residues long. CDR1 SGHTA and CDR2 FQGNSA come from the germline V gene. The V and J ends lost 1 base and 3 bases respectively, with 12 bases between them. In DNA form, the CDR3 reads TGTGCCAGCAGCTTAGTTGGCACAGGGTACTATGGCTACACCTTC. Translating it yields CASSLVGTGYYGYTF.

The chain couples TRBV5-1 to TRBJ2-5, with D perhaps TRBD1 (5 bases). CDR3 length equals 14 residues. Germline-derived CDR1 and CDR2 are SGHRS and YFSETQ. Trimming took off 1 base at V and 2 bases at J, with 9 bases between the two ends. CDR3 coding DNA: TGCGCCAGCAGCTTGCAGGGCCCACAAGAGACCCAGTACTTC. It is translated as CASSLQGPQETQYF.

The genes are TRBV4-3 and TRBJ1-5; TRBD1 is a possible D gene (6 bases). The germline V gene has CDR1 LGHNA and CDR2 YSLEER. This CDR3 has 15 residues. The ends were cut back, 0 bases at V and 6 bases at J, with 12 bases in the middle. DNA for the CDR3: TGCGCCAGCAGCCAAGATGGAAGGGGGGGTCAGCCCCAGCATTTT. It translates to CASSQDGRGGQPQHF.

The rearrangement links TRBV7-2 to TRBJ2-1; a possible D gene is TRBD1 (6 bases). Germline V gene lookup returns CDR1 SGHTA and CDR2 FQGNSA. Deletions cut 3 bases from V and 9 bases from J, with 15 bases between. This CDR3 spans 14 amino acids. The CDR3 nucleotides read TGTGCCAGCAGCTTTCAGACAGGTGAGGGTGAGCAGTTCTTC. Amino acid sequence: CASSFQTGEGEQFF.

The chain is built from TRBV7-3 and TRBJ2-7, with 7 bases identical to TRBD1. Trimming at V came to 5 bases and at J to 7 bases, leaving 8 bases not matched to a gene. The CDR3 runs to 13 residues. Germline CDR1 is SGHTA and CDR2 is FQGTGA. DNA of the CDR3: TGTGCCAGCAGCCGGGACAGCTTGGGGGAGCAGTACTTC. This codes for CASSRDSLGEQYF.

The chain employs TRBV11-2 and TRBJ1-1, with no clear D. The V and J ends lost 1 base and 1 base respectively, with 7 bases between them. CDR1 and CDR2 from the germline V gene are SGHAT and FQNNGV. The CDR3 length is 14 residues. The CDR3 reads CASSLVSSNTEAFF. The CDR3 coding sequence is TGTGCCAGCAGCTTAGTCAGTTCGAACACTGAAGCTTTCTTT.

V and J are TRBV7-2 and TRBJ1-5, with 7 positions matching TRBD1. The CDR3 has 16 residues. Germline CDR1 and CDR2: SGHTA and FQGNSA. V lost 1 base, J lost 6 bases, and 9 bases stayed unmatched. CDR3 coding DNA: TGTGCCAGCAGCTTAGGGTCGGCAGGGGGTGGTCAGCCCCAGCATTTT. It translates to CASSLGSAGGGQPQHF.

The chain has TRBV6-5 and TRBJ2-2, with a tentative D call TRBD1 (5 bases). V was trimmed by 6 bases and J by 1 base, leaving 9 bases between them. Germline CDR1 and CDR2: MNHEY and SVGAGI. The CDR3 length is 14 residues. CDR3 DNA sequence: TGTGCCAGCAGGCGGACAATGAACACCGGGGAGCTGTTTTTT. Translated, it gives CASRRTMNTGELFF.

The chain employs TRBV7-2 and TRBJ2-7, with 9 bases fitting TRBD2. CDR3 length: 16 amino acids. J gave up 0 bases and V 5 bases, and 8 bases lay outside the gene matches. Germline values: CDR1 SGHTA, CDR2 FQGNSA. In DNA form, the CDR3 reads TGTGCCAGCAGCGAGGGGCTAGCGGGGAACTCCTACGAGCAGTACTTC. Translating it yields CASSEGLAGNSYEQYF.

The chain joins TRBV21-1 to TRBJ2-7; whether TRBD2, the table's D call, matches the DNA was not checked. TRBV21-1 is flagged as a pseudogene. The CDR3 covers 17 residues. CDR3 sequence (DNA): TGTGCCAGCAGCAAAGGATGTAAGACTGAGGAGTCCTACGAGCAGTACTTC. Amino acids: CASSKGCKTEESYEQYF.

This chain connects TRBV2 to TRBJ1-1; 9 nucleotides match TRBD1. From germline, CDR1 is SNHLY and CDR2 FYNNEI. The J segment lost 1 base and the V segment lost 4 bases, leaving 1 base of the junction unmatched. The CDR3 runs to 14 residues. CDR3 bases: TGTGCCAGCAGTGGGACAGGGGCGAACACTGAAGCTTTCTTT. Its protein product is CASSGTGANTEAFF.

J is TRBJ1-5 and V is TRBV7-9; D is perhaps TRBD1 (6 bases). Trimming stripped 5 bases from V and 0 bases from J, with 8 bases between. The CDR3 has 14 amino acids. Germline CDR1 SEHNR, CDR2 FQNEAQ (reference sequence). CDR3 sequence: CASSKGGSNQPQHF. The CDR3 DNA reads TGTGCCAGCAGCAAAGGGGGTAGCAATCAGCCCCAGCATTTT.

The chain links TRBV7-8 to TRBJ1-5, with 7 bases identical to TRBD1. Germline V CDR1 and CDR2: SGHVS, FQNEAQ. The CDR3 consists of 15 residues. V lost 1 base to trimming and J lost 0 bases; unmatched junction nucleotides: 0. CDR3 region: CASSLDRGSNQPQHF. CDR3 nucleotides: TGTGCCAGCAGCTTAGACAGGGGTAGCAATCAGCCCCAGCATTTT.

The chain links TRBV6-5 to TRBJ1-2; weak D call: TRBD1 (5 bases). This CDR3 is built from 14 residues. Between the trimmed V and J ends, which lost 5 bases and 4 bases, there was a span of 14 bases. Germline-derived CDR1 and CDR2 are MNHEY and SVGAGI. The CDR3 coding sequence is TGTGCCAGCAGTACGGGGGAAGGGGTCTATGGCTACACCTTC. As protein: CASSTGEGVYGYTF.

V gene TRBV29-1 combines with J gene TRBJ1-1, with 9 nucleotides matching TRBD1. V lost 3 bases and J lost 4; bases outside the gene matches: 0. Germline V lookup: CDR1 SQVTM, CDR2 ANQGSEA. The CDR3 has 12 residues. CDR3 sequence reads: CSVETGGTEAFF. In nucleotides, the CDR3 is TGCAGCGTTGAGACAGGGGGCACTGAAGCTTTCTTT.

This clone was seen a handful of times. The V call is TRBV19, the J call TRBJ2-1; TRBD2 aligns across 8 bases. CDR1 is LNHDA, CDR2 SQIVND, per germline (reference sequence). The V gene end was trimmed by 6 bases and the J gene end by 8 bases; junction bases not matched to a gene: 9. The CDR3 spans 14 residues. CDR3 in DNA: TGTGCCAGTAGAAGTTGGCGGGGGGCGGATGAGCAGTTCTTC. This sequence encodes CASRSWRGADEQFF.

This clone was detected only a few times. The CDR3 loop reads CASSPGTLNTEAFF. In DNA, the CDR3 is TGTGCCAGCAGCCCCGGGACATTAAACACTGAAGCTTTCTTT. The V call is TRBV7-3, the J call TRBJ1-1, with TRBD1 as a possible D gene (6 bases). This CDR3 contains 14 residues. Trimming removed 5 bases at V and 2 bases at J, with 12 bases between. Per germline, CDR1 SGHTA and CDR2 FQGTGA.

This chain connects TRBV7-9 to TRBJ1-2; 9 bases fit TRBD1. V lost 5 bases to trimming and J lost 6 bases; unmatched junction nucleotides: 13. The V gene's germline CDR1 is SEHNR and CDR2 FQNEAQ (reference sequence). The CDR3 loop spans 16 amino acids. This CDR3 reads CASSPTLDRGDNGYTF. The CDR3 DNA sequence: TGTGCCAGCAGCCCTACTCTGGACAGGGGAGATAATGGCTACACCTTC.

The J gene is TRBJ1-2, the V gene TRBV6-1; a weak D match, TRBD1 (5 bases). The V end was cut by 8 bases, the J end by 5 bases, with 21 bases between. The CDR3 runs to 15 residues. Germline values: CDR1 MNHNS, CDR2 SASEGT. The CDR3 is CASEARDSDFYGYTF. The CDR3 DNA reads as TGTGCCAGCGAAGCCCGTGACAGTGACTTTTATGGCTACACCTTC.

The rearrangement joins TRBV11-2 to TRBJ1-2; D is unresolved. The V end lost 5 bases, the J end lost 8 bases, and 21 bases lay between the germline ends. This CDR3 is 15 amino acids long. The germline gives CDR1 SGHAT, CDR2 FQNNGV. As DNA, the CDR3 is TGTGCCAGCAGCCAAGCCCTCGGGGTAACGGAAGGCTACACCTTC. Encoded protein: CASSQALGVTEGYTF.

This clone has only one observation. This chain uses TRBV2 with TRBJ2-1, with D perhaps matching TRBD2 (5 bases). CDR1 and CDR2 (germline): SNHLY, FYNNEI. The CDR3 spans 15 residues. V was shortened by 6 bases and J by 0 bases, with 12 bases between the two germline ends. Here the CDR3 DNA reads TGTGCCAGCAGCTCAATGGGGAGCTCCTACAATGAGCAGTTCTTC. Encoded protein: CASSSMGSSYNEQFF.

This rearrangement joins TRBV14 to TRBJ2-7; 7 bases line up with TRBD1. After removal of 4 bases from V and 0 bases from J, the junction contained 9 bases not matched to a gene. CDR1 is SGHDN and CDR2 is FVKESK in the germline V gene. CDR3 length: 16 residues. CDR3 nucleotide sequence: TGTGCCAGCAGCCGTCCGGGACAGAGTAGCTCCTACGAGCAGTACTTC. This gives the protein CASSRPGQSSSYEQYF.

The chain combines TRBV19 with TRBJ1-1; D is possibly TRBD1 (6 bases). CDR3 length: 12 amino acids. CDR1 is LNHDA and CDR2 is SQIVND in the germline V gene (reference sequence). V was clipped by 3 bases and J by 5 bases, with 7 bases between them. CDR3 sequence: CASSIDRTEAFF. CDR3 sequence (DNA): TGTGCCAGTAGTATTGACAGGACTGAAGCTTTCTTT. Supplemented by reference TRBV19 and TRBJ1-1, the full variable domain reads DGGITQSPKYLFRKEGQNVTLSCEQNLNHDAMYWYRQDPGQGLRLIYYSQIVNDFQKGDIAEGYSVSREKKESFPLTVTSAQKNPTAFYLCASSIDRTEAFFGQGTRLTVV.

This clone was detected only a few times. The chain has TRBV9 and TRBJ2-5; no reliable D call. V was shortened by 6 bases and J by 1 base, with 4 bases between the two germline ends. Germline CDR1 is SGDLS and CDR2 is YYNGEE. This CDR3 is 11 amino acids long. CDR3 bases: TGTGCCAGCAACTTCCAAGAGACCCAGTACTTC. This encodes CASNFQETQYF. Together with reference TRBV9 and TRBJ2-5, the CDR3 gives the full variable domain: DSGVTQTPKHLITATGQRVTLRCSPRSGDLSVYWYQQSLDQGLQFLIQYYNGEERAKGNILERFSAQQFPDLHSELNLSSLELGDSALYFCASNFQETQYFGPGTRLLVL.

The rearrangement uses TRBV28 and TRBJ2-5, with unresolved D. V was shortened by 3 bases and J by 4 bases, with 9 bases between the two germline ends. Germline V gives CDR1 MDHEN, CDR2 SYDVKM. The length of the CDR3 is 13 residues. DNA of the CDR3: TGTGCCAGCAGTTTTGCTGGCCGAGAGACCCAGTACTTC. This codes for CASSFAGRETQYF.